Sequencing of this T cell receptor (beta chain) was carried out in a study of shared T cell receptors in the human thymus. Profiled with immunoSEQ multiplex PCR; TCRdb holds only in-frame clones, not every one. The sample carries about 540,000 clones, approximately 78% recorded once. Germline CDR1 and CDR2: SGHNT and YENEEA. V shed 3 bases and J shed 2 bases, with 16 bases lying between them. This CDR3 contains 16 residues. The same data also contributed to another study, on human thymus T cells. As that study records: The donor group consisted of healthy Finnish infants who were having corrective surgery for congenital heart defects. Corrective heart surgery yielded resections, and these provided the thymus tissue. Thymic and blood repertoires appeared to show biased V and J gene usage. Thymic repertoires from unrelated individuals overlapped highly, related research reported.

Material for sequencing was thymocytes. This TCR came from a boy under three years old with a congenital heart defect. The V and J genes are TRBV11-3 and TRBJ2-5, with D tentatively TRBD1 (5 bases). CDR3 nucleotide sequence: TGTGCCAGCAGCTTCTCGATAAAACGACAGCAAGAGACCCAGTACTTC. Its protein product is CASSFSIKRQQETQYF.